This T cell receptor beta chain derives from a study of shared clonotypes between healthy human individuals. The data were produced by immunoSEQ multiplex PCR, yet TCRdb's version contains in-frame clones alone and is incomplete. This sample carries under 200,000 clones, approximately 95% of them seen once, and the ten largest clones take 0.067%. Sequences were obtained from naive CD4+ T cells sorted from blood. Described subset: CD45RA+ positively selected. The sequence was obtained from a woman under 40 in good health.

In DNA, the CDR3 is TGCGCCAGCAGCTTGGTAGTAGTGGGGGGTACAGATACGCAGTATTTT. Translated: CASSLVVVGGTDTQYF. The chain carries TRBV5-1 and TRBJ2-3; possibly TRBD2 for D (6 bases). Per the germline V gene, CDR1 is SGHRS and CDR2 is YFSETQ. V was clipped by 0 bases and J by 3 bases, with 14 bases between them. The CDR3 is made up of 16 amino acids.